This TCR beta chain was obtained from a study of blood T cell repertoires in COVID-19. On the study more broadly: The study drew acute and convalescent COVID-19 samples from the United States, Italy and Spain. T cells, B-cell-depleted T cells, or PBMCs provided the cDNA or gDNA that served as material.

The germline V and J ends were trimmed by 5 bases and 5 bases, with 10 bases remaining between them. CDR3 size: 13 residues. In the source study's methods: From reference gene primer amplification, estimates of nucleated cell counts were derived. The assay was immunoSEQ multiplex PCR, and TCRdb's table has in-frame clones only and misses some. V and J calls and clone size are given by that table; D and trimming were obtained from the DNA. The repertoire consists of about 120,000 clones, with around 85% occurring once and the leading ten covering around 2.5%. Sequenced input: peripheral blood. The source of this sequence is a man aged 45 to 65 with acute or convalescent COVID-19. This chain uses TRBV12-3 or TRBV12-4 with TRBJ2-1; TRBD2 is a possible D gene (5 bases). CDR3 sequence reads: CASSLTRDNEQFF. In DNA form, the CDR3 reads TGTGCCAGCAGTCTTACTAGAGACAATGAGCAGTTCTTC.